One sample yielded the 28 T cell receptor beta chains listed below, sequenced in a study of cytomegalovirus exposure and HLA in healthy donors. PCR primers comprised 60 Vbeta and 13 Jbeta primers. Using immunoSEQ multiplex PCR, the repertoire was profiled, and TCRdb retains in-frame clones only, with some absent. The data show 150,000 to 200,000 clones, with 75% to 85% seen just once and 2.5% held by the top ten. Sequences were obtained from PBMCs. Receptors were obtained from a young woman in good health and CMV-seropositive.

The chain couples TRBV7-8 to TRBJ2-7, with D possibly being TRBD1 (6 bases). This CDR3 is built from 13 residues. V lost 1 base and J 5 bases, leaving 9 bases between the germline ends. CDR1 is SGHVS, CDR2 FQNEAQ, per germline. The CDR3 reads CASSLGDKHEQYF. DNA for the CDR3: TGTGCCAGCAGCTTAGGGGACAAGCACGAGCAGTACTTC.

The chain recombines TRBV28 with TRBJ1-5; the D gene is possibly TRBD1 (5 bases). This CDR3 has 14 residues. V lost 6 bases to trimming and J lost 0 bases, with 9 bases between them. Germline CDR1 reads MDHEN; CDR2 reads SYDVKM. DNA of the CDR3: TGTGCCAGCAGCAGCGGGGGTAGCAATCAGCCCCAGCATTTT. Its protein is CASSSGGSNQPQHF. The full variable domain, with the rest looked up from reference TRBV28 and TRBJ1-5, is DVKVTQSSRYLVKRTGEKVFLECVQDMDHENMFWYRQDPGLGLRLIYFSYDVKMKEKGDIPEGYSVSREKKERFSLILESASTNQTSMYLCASSSGGSNQPQHFGDGTRLSIL.

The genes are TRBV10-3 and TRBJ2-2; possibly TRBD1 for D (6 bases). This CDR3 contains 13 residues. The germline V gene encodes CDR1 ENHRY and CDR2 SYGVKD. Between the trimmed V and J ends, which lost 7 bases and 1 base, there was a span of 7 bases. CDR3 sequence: CAINRENTGELFF. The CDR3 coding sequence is TGTGCCATCAACAGGGAGAACACCGGGGAGCTGTTTTTT.

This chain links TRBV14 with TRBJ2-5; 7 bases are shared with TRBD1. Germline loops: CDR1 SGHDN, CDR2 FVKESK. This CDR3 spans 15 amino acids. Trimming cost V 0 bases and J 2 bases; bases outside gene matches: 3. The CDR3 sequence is CASSQEPGQQETQYF. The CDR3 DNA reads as TGTGCCAGCAGCCAAGAGCCGGGACAGCAAGAGACCCAGTACTTC.

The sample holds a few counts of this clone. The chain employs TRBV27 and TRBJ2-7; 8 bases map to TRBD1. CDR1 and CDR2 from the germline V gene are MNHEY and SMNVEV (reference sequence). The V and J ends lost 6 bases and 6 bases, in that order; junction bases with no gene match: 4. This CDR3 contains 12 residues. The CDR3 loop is CASSPGGAEQYF. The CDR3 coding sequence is TGTGCCAGCAGCCCAGGGGGCGCCGAGCAGTACTTC.

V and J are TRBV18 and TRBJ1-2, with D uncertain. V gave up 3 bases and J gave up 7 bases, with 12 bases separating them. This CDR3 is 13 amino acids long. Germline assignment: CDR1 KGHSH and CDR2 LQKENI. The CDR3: CASSPDLIGGYTF. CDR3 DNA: TGTGCCAGCTCACCGGACTTAATAGGTGGCTACACCTTC.

The DNA for the CDR3 is TGTGCCAGCAGCAGACAGGGGGGATCCTACGAGCAGTACTTC. It codes for CASSRQGGSYEQYF. The chain links TRBV7-9 to TRBJ2-7; 9 bases fit TRBD1. The V segment lost 5 bases and the J segment 1 base; nucleotides outside the gene matches: 3. Germline CDR1 SEHNR, CDR2 FQNEAQ (reference sequence). The CDR3 runs to 14 residues.

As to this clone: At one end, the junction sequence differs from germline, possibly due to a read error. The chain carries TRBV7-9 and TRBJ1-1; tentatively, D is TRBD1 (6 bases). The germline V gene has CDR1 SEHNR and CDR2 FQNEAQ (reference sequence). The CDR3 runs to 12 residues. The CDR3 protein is CSSSTRTEEAFF. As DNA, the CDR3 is TGTTCCAGCAGTACACGGACAGAAGAAGCTTTCTTT.

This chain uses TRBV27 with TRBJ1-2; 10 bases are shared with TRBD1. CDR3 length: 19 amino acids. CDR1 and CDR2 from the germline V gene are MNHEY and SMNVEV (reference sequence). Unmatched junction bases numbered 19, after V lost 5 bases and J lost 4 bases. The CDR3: CASSRLFSPPGQGFYGYTF. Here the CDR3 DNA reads TGTGCCAGCAGTCGGCTTTTCTCCCCACCGGGACAGGGGTTCTATGGCTACACCTTC.

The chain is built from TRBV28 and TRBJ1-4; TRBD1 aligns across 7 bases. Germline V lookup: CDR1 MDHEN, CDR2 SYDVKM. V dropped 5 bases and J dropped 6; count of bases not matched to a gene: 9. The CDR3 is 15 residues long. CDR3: CASSPPLRGHEKLFF. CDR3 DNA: TGTGCCAGCAGTCCCCCCCTGAGGGGGCATGAAAAACTGTTTTTT.

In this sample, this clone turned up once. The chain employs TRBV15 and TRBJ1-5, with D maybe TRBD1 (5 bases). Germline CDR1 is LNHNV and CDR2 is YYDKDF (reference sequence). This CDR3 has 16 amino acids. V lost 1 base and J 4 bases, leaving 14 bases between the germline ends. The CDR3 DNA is TGTGCCACCAGCAGAGTGGGGCCTTTCCCAAATCAGCCCCAGCATTTT. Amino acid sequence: CATSRVGPFPNQPQHF.

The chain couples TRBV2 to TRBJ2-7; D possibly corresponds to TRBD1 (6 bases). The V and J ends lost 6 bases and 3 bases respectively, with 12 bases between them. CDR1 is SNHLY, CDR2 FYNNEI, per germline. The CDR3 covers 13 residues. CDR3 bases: TGTGCCAGCAGCAGGGACAAGAACTACGAGCAGTACTTC. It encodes CASSRDKNYEQYF.

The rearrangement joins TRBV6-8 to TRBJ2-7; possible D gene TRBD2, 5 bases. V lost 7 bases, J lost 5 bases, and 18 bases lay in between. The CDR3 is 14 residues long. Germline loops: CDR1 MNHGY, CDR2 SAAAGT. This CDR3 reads CASTYPTKRDEQYF. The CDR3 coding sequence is TGTGCCAGCACCTACCCAACTAAGAGGGACGAGCAGTACTTC.

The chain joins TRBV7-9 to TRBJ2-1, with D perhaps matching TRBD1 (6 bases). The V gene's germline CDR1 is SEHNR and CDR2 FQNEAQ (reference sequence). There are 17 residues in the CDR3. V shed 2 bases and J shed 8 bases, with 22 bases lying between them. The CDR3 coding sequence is TGTGCCAGCAGCTTAACGGCCGGACAGACCAAAGGCCATGAGCAGTTCTTC. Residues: CASSLTAGQTKGHEQFF.

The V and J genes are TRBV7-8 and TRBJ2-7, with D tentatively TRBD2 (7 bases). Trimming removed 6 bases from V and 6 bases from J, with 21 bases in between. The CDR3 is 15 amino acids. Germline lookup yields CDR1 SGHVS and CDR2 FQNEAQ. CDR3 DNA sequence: TGTGCCAGCAGTCCCGGGGGGCCCGGGCGGGGCGAGCAGTACTTC. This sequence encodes CASSPGGPGRGEQYF.

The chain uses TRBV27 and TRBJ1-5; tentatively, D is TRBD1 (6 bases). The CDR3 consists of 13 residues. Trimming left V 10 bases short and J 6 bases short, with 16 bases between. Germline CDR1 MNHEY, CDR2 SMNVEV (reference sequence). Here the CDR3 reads CATSGGGPQPQHF. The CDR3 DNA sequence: TGTGCCACCTCCGGGGGGGGCCCTCAGCCCCAGCATTTT.

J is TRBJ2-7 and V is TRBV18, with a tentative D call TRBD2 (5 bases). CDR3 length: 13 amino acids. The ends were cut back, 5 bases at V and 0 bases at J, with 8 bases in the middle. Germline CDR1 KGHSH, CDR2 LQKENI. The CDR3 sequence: CASSYRGSYEQYF. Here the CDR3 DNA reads TGTGCCAGCTCATACCGGGGCTCCTACGAGCAGTACTTC.

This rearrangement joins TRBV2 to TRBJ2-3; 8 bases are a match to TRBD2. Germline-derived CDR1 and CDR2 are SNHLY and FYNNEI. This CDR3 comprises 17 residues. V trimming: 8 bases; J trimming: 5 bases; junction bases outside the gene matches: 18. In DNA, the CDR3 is TGTGCCAGCTACCTCGGGGGGGGGAGCGGGGGAGGAGATACGCAGTATTTT. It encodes CASYLGGGSGGGDTQYF. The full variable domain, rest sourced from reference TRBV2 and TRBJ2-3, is EPEVTQTPSHQVTQMGQEVILRCVPISNHLYFYWYRQILGQKVEFLVSFYNNEISEKSEIFDDQFSVERPDGSNFTLKIRSTKLEDSAMYFCASYLGGGSGGGDTQYFGPGTRLTVL.

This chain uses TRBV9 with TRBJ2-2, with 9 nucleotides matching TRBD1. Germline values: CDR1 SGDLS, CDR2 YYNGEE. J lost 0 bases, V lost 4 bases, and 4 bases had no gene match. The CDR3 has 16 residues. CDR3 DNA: TGTGCCAGCAGCTCCCGACAGGGGGCGAACACCGGGGAGCTGTTTTTT. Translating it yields CASSSRQGANTGELFF.

The CDR3 nucleotides read TGTGCCAGCTCACCGGCCGCGGGGGTTCGTCCCTACGAGCAGTACTTC. As protein: CASSPAAGVRPYEQYF. The rearrangement joins TRBV18 to TRBJ2-7, with TRBD2 matching 7 bases. Looked up from germline, CDR1 is KGHSH and CDR2 is LQKENI. The trim removed 3 bases at V and 2 bases at J, leaving 10 bases unmatched. The CDR3 has 16 residues. Full variable domain (missing parts from reference TRBV18 and TRBJ2-7): NAGVMQNPRHLVRRRGQEARLRCSPMKGHSHVYWYRQLPEEGLKFMVYLQKENIIDESGMPKERFSAEFPKEGPSILRIQQVVRGDSAAYFCASSPAAGVRPYEQYFGPGTRLTVT.

This CDR3 reads CASSQDPADSEQFF. Here the CDR3 DNA reads TGCGCCAGCAGCCAAGACCCGGCGGACAGCGAGCAGTTCTTC. The chain carries TRBV4-3 and TRBJ2-1; weak D call: TRBD1 (6 bases). The length of the CDR3 is 14 residues. Between the trimmed V and J ends, which lost 0 bases and 10 bases, there was a span of 13 bases. Germline CDR1 and CDR2: LGHNA and YSLEER.

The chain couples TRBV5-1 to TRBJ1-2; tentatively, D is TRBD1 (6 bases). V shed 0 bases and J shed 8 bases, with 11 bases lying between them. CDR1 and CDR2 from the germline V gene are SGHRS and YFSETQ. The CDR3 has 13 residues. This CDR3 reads CASSLDRVEGYTF. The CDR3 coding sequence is TGCGCCAGCAGCTTGGACAGGGTGGAGGGCTACACCTTC. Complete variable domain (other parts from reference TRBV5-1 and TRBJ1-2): KAGVTQTPRYLIKTRGQQVTLSCSPISGHRSVSWYQQTPGQGLQFLFEYFSETQRNKGNFPGRFSGRQFSNSRSEMNVSTLELGDSALYLCASSLDRVEGYTFGSGTRLTVV.

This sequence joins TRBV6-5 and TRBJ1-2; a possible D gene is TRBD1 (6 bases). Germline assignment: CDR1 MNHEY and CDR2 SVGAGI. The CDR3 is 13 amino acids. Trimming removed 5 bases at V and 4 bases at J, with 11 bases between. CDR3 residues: CASSPDRSYGYTF. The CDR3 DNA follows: TGTGCCAGCAGTCCCGACAGGTCCTATGGCTACACCTTC.

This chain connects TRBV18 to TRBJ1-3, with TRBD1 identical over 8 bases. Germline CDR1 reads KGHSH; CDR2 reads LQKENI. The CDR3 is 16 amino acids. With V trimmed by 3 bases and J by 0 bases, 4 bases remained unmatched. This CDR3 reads CASSPGQGGSGNTIYF. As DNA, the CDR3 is TGTGCCAGCTCACCCGGACAGGGAGGCTCTGGAAACACCATATATTTT.

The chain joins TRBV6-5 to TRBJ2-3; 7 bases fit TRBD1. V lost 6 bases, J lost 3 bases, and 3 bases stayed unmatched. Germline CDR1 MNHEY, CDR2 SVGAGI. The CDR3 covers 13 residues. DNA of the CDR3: TGTGCCAGCAGCAGGGGGAGAACAGATACGCAGTATTTT. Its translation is CASSRGRTDTQYF.

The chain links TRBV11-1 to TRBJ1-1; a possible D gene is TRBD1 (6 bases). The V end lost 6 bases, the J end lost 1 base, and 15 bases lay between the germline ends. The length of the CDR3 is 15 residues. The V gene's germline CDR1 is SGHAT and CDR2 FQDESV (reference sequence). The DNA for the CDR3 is TGTGCCAGCAGGCGTCCGGGACACCGGAACACTGAAGCTTTCTTT. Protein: CASRRPGHRNTEAFF.

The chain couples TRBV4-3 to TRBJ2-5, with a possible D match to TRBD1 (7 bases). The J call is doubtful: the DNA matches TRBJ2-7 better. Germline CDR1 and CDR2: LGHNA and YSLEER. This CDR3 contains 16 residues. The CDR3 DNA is TGCGCCAGCAGCCAAGGAACAGGGGAGGTCTCCTACGAGCAGTACTTC. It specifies CASSQGTGEVSYEQYF.

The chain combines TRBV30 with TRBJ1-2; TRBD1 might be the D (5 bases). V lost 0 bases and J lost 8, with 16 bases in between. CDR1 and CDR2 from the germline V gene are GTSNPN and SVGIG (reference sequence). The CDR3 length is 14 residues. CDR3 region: CAWSVAWQGGGYTF. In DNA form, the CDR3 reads TGTGCCTGGAGTGTGGCGTGGCAGGGAGGGGGCTACACCTTC.